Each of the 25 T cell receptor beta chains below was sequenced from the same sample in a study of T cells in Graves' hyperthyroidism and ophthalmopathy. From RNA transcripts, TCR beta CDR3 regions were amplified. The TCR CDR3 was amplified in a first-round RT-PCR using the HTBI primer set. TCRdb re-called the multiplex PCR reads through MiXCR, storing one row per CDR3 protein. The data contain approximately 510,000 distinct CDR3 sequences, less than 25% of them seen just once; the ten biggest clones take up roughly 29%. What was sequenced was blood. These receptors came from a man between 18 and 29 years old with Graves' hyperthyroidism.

CDR3 amino acids: CASSEGSWGYGYTF. As DNA, the CDR3 is TGTGCCAGCAGTGAAGGCAGTTGGGGCTATGGCTACACCTTC. V usage is TRBV6-1 and J usage is TRBJ1-2, with unresolved D. The CDR3 is 14 amino acids. Germline V lookup: CDR1 MNHNS, CDR2 SASEGT. With 1 base removed from V and 4 bases from J, the gap between germline ends came to 10 bases.

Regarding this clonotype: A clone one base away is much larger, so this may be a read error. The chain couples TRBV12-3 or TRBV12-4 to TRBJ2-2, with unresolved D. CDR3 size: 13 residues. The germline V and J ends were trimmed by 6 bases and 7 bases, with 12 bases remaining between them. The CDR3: CASSSKRDGELFF. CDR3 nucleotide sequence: TGTGCCAGCAGCTCGAAGAGAGACGGGGAGCTGTTTTTT.

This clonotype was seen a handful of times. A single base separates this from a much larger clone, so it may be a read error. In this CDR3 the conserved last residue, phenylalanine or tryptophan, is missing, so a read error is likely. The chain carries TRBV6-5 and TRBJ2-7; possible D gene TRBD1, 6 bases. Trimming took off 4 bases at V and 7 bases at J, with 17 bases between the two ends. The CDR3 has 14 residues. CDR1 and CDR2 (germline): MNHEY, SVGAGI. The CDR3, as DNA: TGTGCCAGCAGTTTACAGGGAGTCAAGGGAGAGCAGTACCTC. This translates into CASSLQGVKGEQYL.

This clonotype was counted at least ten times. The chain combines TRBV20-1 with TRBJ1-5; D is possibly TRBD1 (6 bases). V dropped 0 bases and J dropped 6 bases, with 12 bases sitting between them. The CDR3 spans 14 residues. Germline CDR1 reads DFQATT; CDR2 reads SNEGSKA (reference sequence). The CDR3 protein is CSARDRGGRQPQHF. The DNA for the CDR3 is TGCAGTGCTAGAGACAGGGGCGGGCGTCAGCCCCAGCATTTT.

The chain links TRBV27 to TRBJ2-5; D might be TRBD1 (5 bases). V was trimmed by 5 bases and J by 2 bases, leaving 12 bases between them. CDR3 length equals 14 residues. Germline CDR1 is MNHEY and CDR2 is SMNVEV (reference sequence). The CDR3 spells CASSPATVQETQYF. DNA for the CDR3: TGTGCCAGCAGTCCCGCGACAGTTCAAGAGACCCAGTACTTC.

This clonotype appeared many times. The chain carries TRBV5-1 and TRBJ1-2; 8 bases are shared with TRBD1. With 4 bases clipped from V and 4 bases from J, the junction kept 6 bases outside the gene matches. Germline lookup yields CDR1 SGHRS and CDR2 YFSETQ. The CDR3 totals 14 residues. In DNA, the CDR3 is TGCGCCAGCAGCCTCGGACAGGGCCTCTATGGCTACACCTTC. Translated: CASSLGQGLYGYTF. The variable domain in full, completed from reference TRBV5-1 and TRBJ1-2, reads KAGVTQTPRYLIKTRGQQVTLSCSPISGHRSVSWYQQTPGQGLQFLFEYFSETQRNKGNFPGRFSGRQFSNSRSEMNVSTLELGDSALYLCASSLGQGLYGYTFGSGTRLTVV.

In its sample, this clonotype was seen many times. The CDR3 spells CASSDRVSGANVLTF. CDR3 nucleotides: TGTGCCAGCAGTGACAGGGTCTCTGGGGCCAACGTCCTGACTTTC. J is TRBJ2-6 and V is TRBV6-1; possibly TRBD1 for D (5 bases). The germline CDR1 and CDR2 sequences are MNHNS and SASEGT. The CDR3 is made up of 15 amino acids. Trimming cost V 3 bases and J 0 bases, with 6 bases left between them.

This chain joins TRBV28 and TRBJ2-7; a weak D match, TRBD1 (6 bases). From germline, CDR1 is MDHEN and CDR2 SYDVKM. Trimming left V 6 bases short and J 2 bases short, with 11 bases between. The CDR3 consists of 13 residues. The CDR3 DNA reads TGTGCCAGCAGACAACAGGGAACCTACGAGCAGTACTTC. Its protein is CASRQQGTYEQYF.

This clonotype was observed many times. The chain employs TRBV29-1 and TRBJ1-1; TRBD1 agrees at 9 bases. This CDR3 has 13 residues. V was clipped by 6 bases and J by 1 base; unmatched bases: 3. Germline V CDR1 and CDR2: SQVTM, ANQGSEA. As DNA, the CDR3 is TGCAGCGTCGGGGACAGGGCGAACACTGAAGCTTTCTTT. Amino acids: CSVGDRANTEAFF. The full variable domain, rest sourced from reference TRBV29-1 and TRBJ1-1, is SAVISQKPSRDICQRGTSLTIQCQVDSQVTMMFWYRQQPGQSLTLIATANQGSEATYESGFVIDKFPISRPNLTFSTLTVSNMSPEDSSIYLCSVGDRANTEAFFGQGTRLTVV.

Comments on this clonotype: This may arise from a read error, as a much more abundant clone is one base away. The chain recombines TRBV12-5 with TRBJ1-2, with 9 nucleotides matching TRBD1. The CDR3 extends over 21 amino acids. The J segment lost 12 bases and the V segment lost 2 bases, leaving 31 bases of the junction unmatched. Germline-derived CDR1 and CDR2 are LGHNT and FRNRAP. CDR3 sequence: CASGLPIPYRDRDYGLLADTF. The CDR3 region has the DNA TGTGCTAGTGGTTTGCCAATCCCCTACCGGGACAGGGACTATGGTTTATTAGCGGACACCTTC.

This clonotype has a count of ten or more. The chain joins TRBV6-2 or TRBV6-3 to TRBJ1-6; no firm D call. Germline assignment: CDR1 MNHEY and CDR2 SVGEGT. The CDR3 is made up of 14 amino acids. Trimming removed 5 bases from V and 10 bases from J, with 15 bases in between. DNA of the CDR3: TGTGCCAGCAGTCTTCTGCAAGAAGGGTCACCCCTCCACTTT. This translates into CASSLLQEGSPLHF.

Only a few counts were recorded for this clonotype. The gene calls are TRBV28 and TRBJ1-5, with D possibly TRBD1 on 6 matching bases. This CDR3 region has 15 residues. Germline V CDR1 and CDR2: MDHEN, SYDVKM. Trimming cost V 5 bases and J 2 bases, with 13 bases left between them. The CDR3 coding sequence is TGTGCCAGCAGTCCAGGGGTGGGTGGCAATCAGCCCCAGCATTTT. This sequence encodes CASSPGVGGNQPQHF.

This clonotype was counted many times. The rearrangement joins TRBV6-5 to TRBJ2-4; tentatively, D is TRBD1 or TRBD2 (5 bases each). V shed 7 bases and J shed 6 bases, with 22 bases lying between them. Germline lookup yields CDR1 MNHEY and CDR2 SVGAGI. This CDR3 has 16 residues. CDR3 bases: TGTGCCAGCACTTCTCGAGGGGCTTCCGAGGGAAACATTCAGTACTTC. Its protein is CASTSRGASEGNIQYF.

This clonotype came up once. CDR3 protein: CASGTGRRYEQYF. The CDR3 nucleotides are TGTGCCAGCGGGACAGGGAGGCGGTACGAGCAGTACTTC. The chain has TRBV27 and TRBJ2-7; 9 bases map to TRBD1. J was trimmed by 4 bases and V by 8 bases; bases with no gene match: 6. Germline assignment: CDR1 MNHEY and CDR2 SMNVEV (reference sequence). This CDR3 has 13 residues.

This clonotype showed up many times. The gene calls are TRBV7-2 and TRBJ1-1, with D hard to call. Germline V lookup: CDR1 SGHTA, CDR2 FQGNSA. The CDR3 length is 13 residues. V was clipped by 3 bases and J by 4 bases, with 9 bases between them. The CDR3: CASSFRSGTEAFF. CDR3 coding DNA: TGTGCCAGCAGCTTCCGATCGGGCACTGAAGCTTTCTTT.

The CDR3 sequence is CASGSGTQYF. The DNA of the CDR3 is TGTGCCAGCGGGTCGGGGACCCAGTACTTC. The rearrangement uses TRBV6-1 and TRBJ2-5; D not resolved. Germline CDR1 reads MNHNS; CDR2 reads SASEGT. Trimming took 8 bases from V and 7 from J, leaving 8 bases between them. The CDR3 spans 10 residues.

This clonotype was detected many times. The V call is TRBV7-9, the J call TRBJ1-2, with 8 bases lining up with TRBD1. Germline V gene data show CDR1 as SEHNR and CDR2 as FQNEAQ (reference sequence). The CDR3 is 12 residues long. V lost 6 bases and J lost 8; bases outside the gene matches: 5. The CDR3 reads CASSGTGRGYTF. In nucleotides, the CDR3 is TGTGCCAGCAGTGGGACAGGAAGAGGCTACACCTTC.

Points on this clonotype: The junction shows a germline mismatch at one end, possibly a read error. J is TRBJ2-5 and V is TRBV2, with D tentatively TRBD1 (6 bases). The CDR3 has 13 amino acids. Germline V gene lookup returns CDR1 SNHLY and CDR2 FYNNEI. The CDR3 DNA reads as TGTGCCAGCAGTTCCGGGACACAAGATACCCAGTACTTC. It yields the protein CASSSGTQDTQYF.

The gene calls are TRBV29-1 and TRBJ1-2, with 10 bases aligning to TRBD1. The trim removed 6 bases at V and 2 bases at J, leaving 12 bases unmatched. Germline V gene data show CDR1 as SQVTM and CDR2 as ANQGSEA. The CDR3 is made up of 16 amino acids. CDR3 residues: CSVLPRSTGGNYGYTF. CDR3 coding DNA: TGCAGCGTCCTACCCCGATCGACAGGGGGCAACTATGGCTACACCTTC.

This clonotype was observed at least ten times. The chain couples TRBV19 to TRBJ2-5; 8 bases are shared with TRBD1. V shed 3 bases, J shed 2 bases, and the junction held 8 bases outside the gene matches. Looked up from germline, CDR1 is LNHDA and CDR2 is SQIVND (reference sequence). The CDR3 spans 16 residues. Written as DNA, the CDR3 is TGTGCCAGTAGTATCCTTTCCGGGACAGGTCAAGAGACCCAGTACTTC. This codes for CASSILSGTGQETQYF.

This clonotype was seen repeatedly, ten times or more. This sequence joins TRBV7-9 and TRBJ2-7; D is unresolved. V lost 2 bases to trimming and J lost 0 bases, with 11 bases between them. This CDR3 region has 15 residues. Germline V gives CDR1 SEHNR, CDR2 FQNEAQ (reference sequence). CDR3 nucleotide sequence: TGTGCCAGCAGCTTAAGACGGTCGGGCTCCTACGAGCAGTACTTC. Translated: CASSLRRSGSYEQYF.

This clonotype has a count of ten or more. The CDR3 here is CASVFPGQGFYGYTF. The CDR3 DNA follows: TGTGCCAGCGTATTTCCGGGACAGGGATTCTATGGCTACACCTTC. V and J are TRBV6-1 and TRBJ1-2, with 9 bases lining up with TRBD1. With V trimmed by 8 bases and J by 4 bases, 11 bases remained unmatched. The CDR3 extends over 15 amino acids. CDR1 and CDR2 from the germline V gene are MNHNS and SASEGT.

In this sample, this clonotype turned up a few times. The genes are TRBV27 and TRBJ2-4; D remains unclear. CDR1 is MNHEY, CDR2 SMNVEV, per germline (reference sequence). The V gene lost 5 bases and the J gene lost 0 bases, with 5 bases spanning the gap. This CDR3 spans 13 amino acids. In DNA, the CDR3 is TGTGCCAGCAGTCCATTAGCCAAAAACATTCAGTACTTC. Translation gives CASSPLAKNIQYF.

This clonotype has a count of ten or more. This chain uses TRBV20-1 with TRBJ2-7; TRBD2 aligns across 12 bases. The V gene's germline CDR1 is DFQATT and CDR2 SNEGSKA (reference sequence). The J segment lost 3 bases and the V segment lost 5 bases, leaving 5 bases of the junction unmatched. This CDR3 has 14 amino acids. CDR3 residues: CSAGRLAGDYEQYF. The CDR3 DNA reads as TGCAGTGCTGGACGACTAGCGGGAGACTACGAGCAGTACTTC.

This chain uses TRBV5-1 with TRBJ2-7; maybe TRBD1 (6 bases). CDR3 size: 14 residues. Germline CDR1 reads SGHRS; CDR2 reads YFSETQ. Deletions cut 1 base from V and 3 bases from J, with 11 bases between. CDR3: CASSLSQGDYEQYF. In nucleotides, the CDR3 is TGCGCCAGCAGCTTGTCACAGGGAGACTACGAGCAGTACTTC.